This is a list of T cell receptor beta chains from one sample in a study of CD8 T cells in Susac syndrome. A single record per CDR3 protein comes from TCRdb applying MiXCR to the immunoSEQ multiplex PCR reads. The table lists 100,000 to 150,000 distinct CDR3 sequences, about 95% of them singletons. The material sequenced was CD4+ T cells from PBMCs. The receptors shown here come from a human donor in good health. CDR3s include the opening cysteine and the closing phenylalanine or tryptophan. A D gene is named only where the DNA matches it firmly. Part of the rows lack a size; the others show once, few, many or a class for expanded clones.

length: 14
J: TRBJ1-2
V: TRBV16
D: TRBD1
size: NA
DNA: TGTGCCAGCAGCCAATACCAGGGGGCGAAAGGCTACACCTTC
CDR3: CASSQYQGAKGYTF

length: 14
J: TRBJ2-7
V: TRBV6-2/TRBV6-3
D: NA
size: NA
DNA: TGTGCCAGCAGTTCGCTATCTGGCCGGGGCGAGCAGTACTTC
CDR3: CASSSLSGRGEQYF

length: 15
J: TRBJ2-3
V: TRBV7-2
D: NA
size: NA
DNA: TGTGCCAGCAGCCCCTCGGGACAACTCACAGATACGCAGTATTTT
CDR3: CASSPSGQLTDTQYF

length: 13
J: TRBJ2-1
V: TRBV5-1
D: NA
size: NA
DNA: TGCGCCAGCAGCTCGGGCCACTACAATGAGCAGTTCTTC
CDR3: CASSSGHYNEQFF

length: 17
J: TRBJ1-1
V: TRBV5-4
D: TRBD1
size: NA
DNA: TGTGCCAGCAGCCCTGATGACAGGGGGGGGATGAACACTGAAGCTTTCTTT
CDR3: CASSPDDRGGMNTEAFF

length: 12
J: TRBJ1-2
V: TRBV30
D: NA
size: NA
DNA: TGTGCCTGGAGTGTAGGGGCTGGAGGCTACACCTTC
CDR3: CAWSVGAGGYTF

length: 13
J: TRBJ1-4
V: TRBV28
D: TRBD1
size: NA
DNA: TGTGCCAGCAGGGACAGGGGCGGTGAAAAACTGTTTTTT
CDR3: CASRDRGGEKLFF

length: 14
J: TRBJ2-7
V: TRBV19
D: TRBD1
size: NA
DNA: TGTGCCAGTAGTCAGCCGGGACAGGTGAATGAGCAGTACTTC
CDR3: CASSQPGQVNEQYF

length: 13
J: TRBJ2-1
V: TRBV5-1
D: TRBD1
size: NA
DNA: TGCGCCAGCAGCCCGACAGGGTACAATGAGCAGTTCTTC
CDR3: CASSPTGYNEQFF

length: 13
J: TRBJ1-5
V: TRBV2
D: NA
size: NA
DNA: TGTGCCAGCAACCTACGGGGGAATCAGCCCCAGCATTTT
CDR3: CASNLRGNQPQHF

length: 13
J: TRBJ2-5
V: TRBV12-3/TRBV12-4
D: NA
size: once
DNA: TGTGCCAGCAGTTTGAAGGGACAAGAGACCCAGTACTTC
CDR3: CASSLKGQETQYF

length: 16
J: TRBJ1-2
V: TRBV3-1
D: NA
size: NA
DNA: TGTGCCAGCAGCCTCCGCGGGGGGGGGACTAACTATGGCTACACCTTC
CDR3: CASSLRGGGTNYGYTF

length: 14
J: TRBJ1-1
V: TRBV20-1
D: NA
size: NA
DNA: TGCAGTGCTAGGGGGGCAGGGGTGAACACTGAAGCTTTCTTT
CDR3: CSARGAGVNTEAFF

length: 15
J: TRBJ1-3
V: TRBV7-2
D: TRBD1
size: NA
DNA: TGTGCCAGCAGCTTAGCGACAGGGGGCTATGACACCATATATTTT
CDR3: CASSLATGGYDTIYF

length: 14
J: TRBJ2-4
V: TRBV18
D: TRBD1
size: NA
DNA: TGTGCCAGCTCACCATATGGGACAGGGAACATTCAGTACTTC
CDR3: CASSPYGTGNIQYF

length: 14
J: TRBJ2-7
V: TRBV4-1
D: NA
size: NA
DNA: TGCGCCAGCAGCCAGAAGACAGCGCCTGGGGAGCAGTACTTC
CDR3: CASSQKTAPGEQYF

length: 16
J: TRBJ2-7
V: TRBV6-1
D: TRBD1
size: NA
DNA: TGTGCCAGCAGTGTCGTCCCCGGGACAGGGTCTTACGAGCAGTACTTC
CDR3: CASSVVPGTGSYEQYF

length: 17
J: TRBJ2-7
V: TRBV9
D: NA
size: NA
DNA: TGTGCCAGCAGCGCCGCTTCGGGGCGGGTTAGGAGCAACGAGCAGTACTTC
CDR3: CASSAASGRVRSNEQYF

length: 12
J: TRBJ2-7
V: TRBV6-5
D: NA
size: few
DNA: TGTGCCAGCAGTCGAGACCGCTACGAGCAGTACTTC
CDR3: CASSRDRYEQYF

length: 15
J: TRBJ2-1
V: TRBV3-1
D: NA
size: NA
DNA: TGTGCCAGCAGCCTTCTTCAGAACATCGACAATGAGCAGTTCTTC
CDR3: CASSLLQNIDNEQFF

length: 16
J: TRBJ2-2
V: TRBV7-2
D: TRBD1
size: NA
DNA: TGTGCCAGCAGCCCAAGGCGGGACAGGGTAACCGGGGAGCTGTTTTTT
CDR3: CASSPRRDRVTGELFF

length: 16
J: TRBJ2-3
V: TRBV20-1
D: NA
size: NA
DNA: TGCAGTGCTAGAGATTGGAACGGTACTAGCACAGATACGCAGTATTTT
CDR3: CSARDWNGTSTDTQYF

length: 16
J: TRBJ2-6
V: TRBV6-1
D: TRBD1
size: NA
DNA: TGTGCCAGCCGGGACAGGGGCCTCCAGGGGGCCAACGTCCTGACTTTC
CDR3: CASRDRGLQGANVLTF

length: 13
J: TRBJ1-2
V: TRBV15
D: TRBD1
size: NA
DNA: TGTGCCACGGCGTGGGACAGGGTAAATGGCTACACCTTC
CDR3: CATAWDRVNGYTF

length: 13
J: TRBJ2-1
V: TRBV29-1
D: TRBD1
size: NA
DNA: TGCAGCGTCTCCGGGACAGGAGATTTTAAGCAGTTCTTC
CDR3: CSVSGTGDFKQFF

length: 14
J: TRBJ1-1
V: TRBV9
D: NA
size: NA
DNA: TGTGCCAGCAGCGGTTCTGGGAGGTACACTGAAGCTTTCTTT
CDR3: CASSGSGRYTEAFF

length: 14
J: TRBJ1-1
V: TRBV6-1
D: NA
size: once
DNA: TGTGCCAGCAGTGAGGAGTGGGGCAGGGGTTGGGCTTTCTTT
CDR3: CASSEEWGRGWAFF

length: 14
J: TRBJ2-7
V: TRBV20-1
D: NA
size: NA
DNA: TGCAGTGCTAGAGTCGGGGCCCCAATCTACGAGCAGTACTTC
CDR3: CSARVGAPIYEQYF

length: 12
J: TRBJ1-5
V: TRBV12-3/TRBV12-4
D: TRBD1
size: NA
DNA: TGTGCCAGCGACAGGGACAATCAGCCCCAGCATTTT
CDR3: CASDRDNQPQHF

length: 15
J: TRBJ1-4
V: TRBV20-1
D: NA
size: NA
DNA: TGCAGTGCTCCGCCTGGGGGGCAAGGTCGAGAAAAACTGTTTTTT
CDR3: CSAPPGGQGREKLFF

length: 15
J: TRBJ2-1
V: TRBV7-8
D: NA
size: NA
DNA: TGTGCCAGCAGCTTAAGTGGCCGCTCCTACAATGAGCAGTTCTTC
CDR3: CASSLSGRSYNEQFF

length: 15
J: TRBJ2-7
V: TRBV12-3/TRBV12-4
D: NA
size: few
DNA: TGTGCCAGCTCCGCCGGGAGCGTATACTCCTACGAGCAGTACTTC
CDR3: CASSAGSVYSYEQYF

length: 11
J: TRBJ1-2
V: TRBV4-2
D: NA
size: NA
DNA: TGTGCCAGCAGCCAACCGGGACATGTCACCTTC
CDR3: CASSQPGHVTF

length: 14
J: TRBJ2-5
V: TRBV19
D: TRBD2
size: NA
DNA: TGTGCCAGTAGTATTCTAGCGGGAGAAGAGACCCAGTACTTC
CDR3: CASSILAGEETQYF

length: 12
J: TRBJ2-7
V: TRBV4-3
D: NA
size: NA
DNA: TGCGCCAGCAGCCTAACCGGGGACGAGCAGTACTTC
CDR3: CASSLTGDEQYF

length: 16
J: TRBJ2-5
V: TRBV5-1
D: TRBD1
size: NA
DNA: TGCGCCAGCAGCTTGCTTCGACAGGGCGTGGTAGAGACCCAGTACTTC
CDR3: CASSLLRQGVVETQYF